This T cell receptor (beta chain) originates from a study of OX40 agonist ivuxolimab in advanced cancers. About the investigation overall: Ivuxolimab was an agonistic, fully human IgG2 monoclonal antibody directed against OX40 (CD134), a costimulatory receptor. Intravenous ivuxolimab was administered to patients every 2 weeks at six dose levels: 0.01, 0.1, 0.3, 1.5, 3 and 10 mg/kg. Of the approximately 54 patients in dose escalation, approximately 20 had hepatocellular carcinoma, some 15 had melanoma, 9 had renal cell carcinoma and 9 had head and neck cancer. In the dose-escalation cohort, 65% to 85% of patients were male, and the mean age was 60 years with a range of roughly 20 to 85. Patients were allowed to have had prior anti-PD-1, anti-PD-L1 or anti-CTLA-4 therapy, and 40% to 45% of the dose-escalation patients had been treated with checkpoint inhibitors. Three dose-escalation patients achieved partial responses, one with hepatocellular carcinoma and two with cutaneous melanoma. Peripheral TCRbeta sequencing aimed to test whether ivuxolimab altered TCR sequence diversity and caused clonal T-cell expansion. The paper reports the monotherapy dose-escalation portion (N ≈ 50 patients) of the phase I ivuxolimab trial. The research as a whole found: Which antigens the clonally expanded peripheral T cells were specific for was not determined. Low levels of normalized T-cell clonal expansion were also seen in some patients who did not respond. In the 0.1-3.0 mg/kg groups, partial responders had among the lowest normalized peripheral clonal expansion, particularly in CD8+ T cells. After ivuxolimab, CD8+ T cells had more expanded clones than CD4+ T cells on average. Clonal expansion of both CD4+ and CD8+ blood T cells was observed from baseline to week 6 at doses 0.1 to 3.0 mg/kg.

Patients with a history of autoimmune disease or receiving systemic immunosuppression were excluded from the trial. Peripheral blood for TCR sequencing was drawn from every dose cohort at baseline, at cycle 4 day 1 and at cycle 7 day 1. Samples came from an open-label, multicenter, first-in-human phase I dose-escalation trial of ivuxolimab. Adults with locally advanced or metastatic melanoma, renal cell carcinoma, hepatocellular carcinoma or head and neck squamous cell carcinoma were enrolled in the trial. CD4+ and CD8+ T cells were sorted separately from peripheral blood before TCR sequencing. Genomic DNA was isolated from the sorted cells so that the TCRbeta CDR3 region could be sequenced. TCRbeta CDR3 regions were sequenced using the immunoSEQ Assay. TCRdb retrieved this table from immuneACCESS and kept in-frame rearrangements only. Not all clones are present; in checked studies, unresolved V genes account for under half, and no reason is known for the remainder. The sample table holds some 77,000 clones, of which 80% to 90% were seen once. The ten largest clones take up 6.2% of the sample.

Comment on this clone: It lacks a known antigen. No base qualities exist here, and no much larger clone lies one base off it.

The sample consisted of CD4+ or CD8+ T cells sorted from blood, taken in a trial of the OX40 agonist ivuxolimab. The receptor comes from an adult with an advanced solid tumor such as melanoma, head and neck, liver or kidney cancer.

The sequence in DNA is TGTGCCAGCAGCAAACTTACGCTGAACACTGAAGCTTTCTTT. Its translation is CASSKLTLNTEAFF. The chain uses TRBV14 and TRBJ1-1, with no D gene named confidently. The CDR3 runs 14 residues from the cysteine to the phenylalanine. Here the CDR3 DNA is all that survives: 42 bases in frame from base 1. V and J lose 5 bases and 0 bases, and a span of 10 bases separates them. From the germline V gene, CDR1 is SGHDN and CDR2 is FVKESK.